This T cell receptor (beta chain) was profiled in a study of T cell responses to AZD1222 COVID-19 vaccine. V lost 6 bases, J lost 10 bases, and 13 bases lay in between. Looked up from germline, CDR1 is MNHEY and CDR2 is SVGAGI. CDR3 length: 12 amino acids. Sequencing was performed with immunoSEQ multiplex PCR; in TCRdb, only in-frame clones are kept and a portion is missing. The sample contains around 140,000 clones, roughly 92% of which appear only once. This chain links TRBV6-5 with TRBJ2-1; D gene uncertain. Sequenced here: peripheral blood, sampled 28 days after the second AZD1222 dose. The TCR originated in an adult who received the AZD1222 COVID-19 vaccine. The CDR3 region has the DNA TGTGCCAGCAGCACCCGTGAAGGGGAGCAGTTCTTC. Protein: CASSTREGEQFF.